One T cell receptor beta chain is described in this entry. Its antigen is not identified. The sample is drawn from a study of OX40 agonist ivuxolimab in advanced cancers. Study conclusions and caveats: Patients who responded partially at 0.1-3.0 mg/kg showed clonal expansion ranking among the lowest.

TCRdb's copy holds only in-frame clones and misses some; the assay was immunoSEQ multiplex PCR. Here the sample spans about 22,000 clones, almost 85% being singletons. V was clipped by 5 bases and J by 2 bases; unmatched bases: 4. This CDR3 is built from 15 residues. The germline V gene has CDR1 SGHTA and CDR2 FQGNSA. The sequences come from CD4+ or CD8+ T cells sorted from blood, collected in a trial of the OX40 agonist ivuxolimab. The sequence was collected from an adult with an advanced solid tumor such as melanoma, head and neck, liver or kidney cancer. The J gene is TRBJ2-7, the V gene TRBV7-2, with 12 bases matching TRBD2. CDR3 sequence: CASSPGLAGPYEQYF. CDR3 coding DNA: TGTGCCAGCAGCCCGGGACTAGCGGGTCCCTACGAGCAGTACTTC.